The clone carrying this T cell receptor (beta chain) has only one observation. The target antigen is unknown. The data were obtained in a study of cytomegalovirus exposure and HLA in healthy donors. Turning to the study itself: Unique TCR beta sequences numbering approximately 120 million came from 150 million to 200 million T cells in an earlier analysis. Counted in an early data release were some 81 million unique TCRs from HLA-typed donors.

Study outcomes and limitations: Associated with HLA alleles at 0.05 false discovery rate in a later analysis were 16,951 TCR beta sequences. In a later analysis, compared with equally common non-associated chains, HLA-associated beta chains were more expanded.

The CDR3 is 15 residues long. V gave up 3 bases and J gave up 7 bases; unmatched junction bases: 8. Germline CDR1 and CDR2: MDHEN and SYDVKM. Vbeta (60) and Jbeta (13) primers were used in the PCR. Clones were read by immunoSEQ multiplex PCR, and TCRdb kept only the in-frame ones, dropping some. The data contain about 120,000 clones, 50% to 75% of them singletons. This chain connects TRBV28 to TRBJ2-2; the match to TRBD2 covers 7 bases. The TCR comes from a woman aged 40 to 50 in good health and CMV-seropositive. What was sequenced was PBMCs. CDR3 protein: CASSLDGGSHGELFF. CDR3 bases: TGTGCCAGCAGTTTGGATGGCGGGAGCCACGGGGAGCTGTTTTTT.